This is a list of T cell receptor beta chains from one sample in a study of CD8 T cells in ankylosing spondylitis. TCRdb re-called the 5' RACE reads with MiXCR, one entry per CDR3 protein. The table includes roughly 280,000 distinct CDR3 sequences, 15% to 25% detected once. The specimen was blood, either unsorted or a sorted T cell fraction (not recorded which). All receptors derive from a male donor with ankylosing spondylitis or in good health (not recorded which). The CDR3 runs from the conserved cysteine through the conserved F or W. D genes are given only for firm matches. Clone size is given for some rows only: seen once, a few or many times, or a class if the clone is expanded.

few,-,TRBJ1-1,TRBV15,TGTGCCACCAGCAGAGTTCAGTTCTCTGAAGCTTTCTTT,CATSRVQFSEAFF
few,-,TRBJ1-6,TRBV20-1,TGCAGTGCTAGGCCCGGGTTTAATTCACCCCTCCACTTT,CSARPGFNSPLHF
many,TRBD1,TRBJ2-3,TRBV5-1,TGCGCCAGCAGCGGCGGACAGGGGGTCGCCACAGATACGCAGTATTTT,CASSGGQGVATDTQYF
few,-,TRBJ1-1,TRBV20-1,TGCAGTGCCCACCGGGAAGGCCGGAACACTGAAGCTTTCTTT,CSAHREGRNTEAFF
-,-,TRBJ2-2,TRBV29-1,TGCAGCGTTGAGGGCAGGCCGAACACCGGGGAGCTGTTTTTT,CSVEGRPNTGELFF
few,-,TRBJ2-2,TRBV12-3/TRBV12-4,TGTGCCAGCAGTTTAGGCTTCACCGGGGAGCTGTTTTTT,CASSLGFTGELFF
-,TRBD2,TRBJ2-3,TRBV14,TGTGCCAGCAGCCGAAGACTAGCGGGGGGTTCTGATACGCAGTATTTT,CASSRRLAGGSDTQYF
few,-,TRBJ1-1,TRBV3-1,TGTGCCAGCAGCCAAGGGGCGGGGTCCGCTGAAGCTTTCTTT,CASSQGAGSAEAFF
few,-,TRBJ1-5,TRBV2,TGTGCCAGCAGTGATAGAGCTAGCAATCAGCCCCAGCATTTT,CASSDRASNQPQHF
many,TRBD1,TRBJ1-1,TRBV3-1,TGTGCCAGCAGCCAAGGACAGGGGTACACTGAAGCTTTCTTT,CASSQGQGYTEAFF
many,-,TRBJ2-3,TRBV20-1,TGCAGTGCGCCCCCACGAGGGGTTATGGGTACGCAGTATTTT,CSAPPRGVMGTQYF
few,-,TRBJ2-3,TRBV7-9,TGTGCCAGCAGCACTAGGACAGACCCCACAGATACGCAGTATTTT,CASSTRTDPTDTQYF
-,-,TRBJ2-1,TRBV5-1,TGCGCCAGCAGCTTGTGGCGGATACCTAACAATGAGCAGTTCTTC,CASSLWRIPNNEQFF
-,-,TRBJ2-5,TRBV7-8,TGTTCCAGCAGCTTATCCATGGCCCAGTACTTC,CSSSLSMAQYF
few,-,TRBJ2-1,TRBV3-1,TGTGCCAGCAGGAGCGGCATCCTTACTGATGAGCAGTTCTTC,CASRSGILTDEQFF
-,-,TRBJ1-5,TRBV25-1,TGTGCCAGCAGTCCCTCCCAGGGGTATCAGCCCCAGCATTTT,CASSPSQGYQPQHF
-,-,TRBJ2-6,TRBV4-2,TGTGCCAGCAGCCAAGACATCTCTGGGGCCAACGTCCTGACTTTC,CASSQDISGANVLTF
few,-,TRBJ1-5,TRBV27,TGTGCCAGCCGGGACCTTATGCCCAATCAGCCCCAGCATTTT,CASRDLMPNQPQHF
few,-,TRBJ2-2,TRBV5-1,TGCGCCAGCATACGGGGACAGTCGGGGGTGTCTTACAACACCGGGGAGCTGTTTTTT,CASIRGQSGVSYNTGELFF
-,-,TRBJ1-2,TRBV7-9,TGTGCCAGCAGCCCAAGGTTGGCAGCGGGTAACTATGGCTACACCTTC,CASSPRLAAGNYGYTF
few,-,TRBJ2-5,TRBV28,TGTGCCAGCAGTCCATCAGGTGGGAGCCGAGAGACCCAGTACTTC,CASSPSGGSRETQYF
-,-,TRBJ2-3,TRBV7-3,TGTGCCAGCAGCATCCGGGACAGCACAGATACGCAGTATTTT,CASSIRDSTDTQYF
-,TRBD2,TRBJ2-2,TRBV3-1,TGTGCCAGCAGCCGAGGACTAGCGGGAGGTGCGAACACCGGGGAGCTGTTTTTT,CASSRGLAGGANTGELFF
few,TRBD2,TRBJ2-3,TRBV27,TGTGCCAGCAGTCGGCTAGCGGGCATCACAGATACGCAGTATTTT,CASSRLAGITDTQYF
many,-,TRBJ1-2,TRBV6-1,TGTGCCAGCAGCGCCCGAGGGGAATATGGCTACACCTTC,CASSARGEYGYTF
many,-,TRBJ2-3,TRBV24-1,TGTGCCACCTTCAAACGGGGCCAGGGTACGCAGTATTTT,CATFKRGQGTQYF
few,TRBD2,TRBJ2-2,TRBV12-3/TRBV12-4,TGTGCCAGCAGACGCCTAGCGGGGGCCTCGGCCGGGGAGCTGTTTTTT,CASRRLAGASAGELFF
-,-,TRBJ2-1,TRBV4-2,TGTGCCAGCAGCCCTGGGCTCCCCTCCCGGCGGCCCATCAATGAGCAGTTCTTC,CASSPGLPSRRPINEQFF
few,-,TRBJ2-3,TRBV7-6,TGTGCCAGCAGTCACCTTAAAGGCACAGATACGCAGTATTTT,CASSHLKGTDTQYF
-,-,TRBJ2-2,TRBV10-3,TGTGCCATCAGGTCGTGGGGATCGAACACCGGGGAGCTGTTTTTT,CAIRSWGSNTGELFF
-,-,TRBJ2-3,TRBV20-1,TGCAGTGCTAGAGATACCGGGGACGCAGATACGCAGTATTTT,CSARDTGDADTQYF
few,-,TRBJ2-5,TRBV5-1,TGCGCCAGCACCGGGGACAATCAAGAGACCCAGTACTTC,CASTGDNQETQYF